The rows below give T cell receptor beta chains drawn from one sample of a study of T cell responses to AZD1222 COVID-19 vaccine. The repertoire was sequenced with immunoSEQ multiplex PCR; TCRdb's copy has only in-frame clones and lacks some. The sample lists approximately 100,000 clones, around nine tenths seen once, with approximately 3% in the top ten. This specimen consisted of peripheral blood, obtained 28 days after the second dose of the MenACWY control vaccine. The origin of the receptors is an adult who received the MenACWY meningococcal vaccine as a control. Each CDR3 is given with its conserved first and last residue. Fields, in order: V gene, J gene, CDR3 length, clone size, D gene, CDR3 DNA, CDR3 protein. D genes are given only for firm matches. Clone size, where shown, is once, few, many, or a class for clones that have expanded.

TRBV14,TRBJ2-7,13,-,-,TGTGCCAGCAGCCAAGACTGGCTGGGTGAGCAGTACTTC,CASSQDWLGEQYF
TRBV19,TRBJ2-7,16,-,-,TGTGCCAGTAGTATACAGGGGCAGGAACCTACCTACGAGCAGTACTTC,CASSIQGQEPTYEQYF
TRBV11-2,TRBJ1-2,13,-,-,TGTGCCAGCACCTTCAGGGAGAACTATGGCTACACCTTC,CASTFRENYGYTF
TRBV28,TRBJ1-3,14,once,-,TGTGCCAGCAGCCCTGTTAGCTCTGGAAACACCATATATTTT,CASSPVSSGNTIYF
TRBV5-1,TRBJ1-3,14,-,-,TGCGCCAGCAGTGTGGGGTTGTCTGGAAACACCATATATTTT,CASSVGLSGNTIYF
TRBV28,TRBJ2-1,14,-,-,TGTGCCAGCAGTGCCCCTCGGGGGAGTAATGAGCAGTTCTTC,CASSAPRGSNEQFF
TRBV11-3,TRBJ1-1,15,-,-,TGTGCCAGCAGCTTAGGGGGATTAGGAGGGACTGAAGCTTTCTTT,CASSLGGLGGTEAFF
TRBV5-1,TRBJ2-3,14,once,-,TGCGCCAGCAGAGTAGAGGGGTCAACAGATACGCAGTATTTT,CASRVEGSTDTQYF
TRBV5-4,TRBJ1-2,15,-,-,TGTGCCAGCAGCTTGGCCCCTGGACAGAGCGATGGCTACACCTTC,CASSLAPGQSDGYTF
TRBV19,TRBJ2-5,16,-,TRBD2,TGTGCCAGTAGTCCCAGGGGAGCGGGGGACCAAGAGACCCAGTACTTC,CASSPRGAGDQETQYF
TRBV28,TRBJ1-2,15,-,TRBD1,TGTGCCAGCAGTTTATCGGGGACAGGGAACTATGGCTACACCTTC,CASSLSGTGNYGYTF
TRBV19,TRBJ1-3,15,-,-,TGTGCCAGTAGTGGGTCGGGGGTCTCTGGAAACACCATATATTTT,CASSGSGVSGNTIYF
TRBV9,TRBJ1-5,15,-,-,TGTGCCAGCAGCATCAGACAGCTATACAATCAGCCCCAGCATTTT,CASSIRQLYNQPQHF
TRBV28,TRBJ2-7,16,-,TRBD1,TGTGCCAGCAGACCAGAAACAGGGGGCAGAAGGTACGAGCAGTACTTC,CASRPETGGRRYEQYF
TRBV7-2,TRBJ2-6,15,-,-,TGTGCCAGCAGCTTAGGAGGGGCCGGGGCCAACGTCCTGACTTTC,CASSLGGAGANVLTF
TRBV23-1,TRBJ1-2,18,-,TRBD1,TGCGCCAGCAGTCAATCCCTACAGGGGGCAGATAGTAACTATGGCTACACCTTC,CASSQSLQGADSNYGYTF